The next 9 T cell receptor beta chains were all read from a single sample in a study of blood T cell repertoires in COVID-19. TCRdb keeps only in-frame clones here, not all; method: immunoSEQ multiplex PCR. The data contain more than 65,000 clones, approximately 88% of them singletons. The sample consisted of peripheral blood. The receptors were sampled from an elderly woman with active or convalescent COVID-19.

The chain uses TRBV6-2 or TRBV6-3 and TRBJ2-1, with 8 nucleotides matching TRBD2. The CDR3 is 16 amino acids. Germline CDR1 and CDR2: MNHEY and SVGEGT. The V gene end was trimmed by 2 bases and the J gene end by 4 bases; junction bases not matched to a gene: 7. The chain's CDR3 is CASSYRRGGPYNEQFF. Here the CDR3 DNA reads TGTGCCAGCAGTTACAGGCGCGGGGGGCCTTACAATGAGCAGTTCTTC.

The V call is TRBV19, the J call TRBJ1-4, with a weak D call TRBD1 (5 bases). Per germline, CDR1 LNHDA and CDR2 SQIVND (reference sequence). V was pared by 0 bases and J by 8 bases, with 13 bases between. The CDR3 has 15 residues. CDR3 in DNA: TGTGCCAGTAGTATAGATCGGGGGAAAGGCGAAAAACTGTTTTTT. Protein sequence: CASSIDRGKGEKLFF.

This rearrangement joins TRBV28 to TRBJ1-5; D gene ambiguous. This CDR3 has 15 residues. V lost 5 bases to trimming and J lost 2 bases, with 13 bases between them. Looked up from germline, CDR1 is MDHEN and CDR2 is SYDVKM. The CDR3 sequence is CASSPPDWGNQPQHF. The CDR3, as DNA: TGTGCCAGCAGTCCCCCCGACTGGGGCAATCAGCCCCAGCATTTT.

The chain uses TRBV7-3 and TRBJ2-3, with 9 bases lining up with TRBD1. V lost 5 bases and J lost 6; bases outside the gene matches: 3. Germline V gene sequence: CDR1 SGHTA, CDR2 FQGTGA. This CDR3 spans 13 amino acids. The CDR3 loop is CASSGQGSDTQYF. Written as DNA, the CDR3 is TGTGCCAGCAGCGGACAGGGGTCCGATACGCAGTATTTT. The full variable domain, in which reference TRBV7-3 and TRBJ2-3 provide the parts outside the CDR3, is GAGVSQTPSNKVTEKGKYVELRCDPISGHTALYWYRQSLGQGPEFLIYFQGTGAADDSGLPNDRFFAVRPEGSVSTLKIQRTERGDSAVYLCASSGQGSDTQYFGPGTRLTVL.

The chain is built from TRBV6-1 and TRBJ2-1; D possibly corresponds to TRBD2 (6 bases). This CDR3 has 17 amino acids. Germline V CDR1 and CDR2: MNHNS, SASEGT. V lost 3 bases to trimming and J lost 6 bases, with 21 bases between them. CDR3 amino acids: CASSDRALAALGNEQFF. CDR3 sequence (DNA): TGTGCCAGCAGTGACCGTGCTTTAGCGGCATTGGGCAATGAGCAGTTCTTC.

The chain has TRBV3-1 (or the pseudogene TRBV3-2) and TRBJ1-4, with D possibly matching TRBD1 (5 bases). This CDR3 is built from 17 residues. In germline, CDR1 is LGHDT, CDR2 YNNKEL (reference sequence). The V end was cut by 5 bases, the J end by 4 bases, with 20 bases between. The CDR3 DNA follows: TGTGCCAGCAGCAACACAACCTTAGACAGCTTTAATGAAAAACTGTTTTTT. It specifies CASSNTTLDSFNEKLFF.

The V call is TRBV7-2, the J call TRBJ2-7, with 7 bases that match TRBD1. This CDR3 spans 14 amino acids. From germline, CDR1 is SGHTA and CDR2 FQGNSA. The ends lost 5 bases at V and 3 bases at J; junction bases unmatched: 7. CDR3 sequence (DNA): TGTGCCAGCAGCCCTTCGGGACAGAGCTACGAGCAGTACTTC. It is translated as CASSPSGQSYEQYF.

CDR3 DNA: TGCGCCAGCAGCTATTCCGGGACAGCACTCAGCACTGAAGCTTTCTTT. Translating gives CASSYSGTALSTEAFF. This chain connects TRBV5-1 to TRBJ1-1; 7 nucleotides match TRBD1. From germline, CDR1 is SGHRS and CDR2 YFSETQ. Trimming took 3 bases from V and 4 from J; bases not matched to a gene: 12. The CDR3 totals 16 residues.

This chain joins TRBV10-3 and TRBJ2-1; D perhaps matches TRBD2 (5 bases). V lost 11 bases to trimming and J lost 10 bases, with 21 bases between them. Germline CDR1 and CDR2: ENHRY and SYGVKD. This CDR3 is built from 13 residues. The CDR3 protein is CAASSSRKVEQFF. CDR3 sequence (DNA): TGTGCCGCCTCTAGCTCCAGGAAGGTGGAGCAGTTCTTC.